This T cell receptor beta chain is drawn from a study of monozygotic twins with inflammatory bowel disease. The CDR3 totals 12 residues. Germline CDR1 and CDR2: MNHEY and SVGAGI. For each CDR3 protein, TCRdb gives one entry from its re-call of the 5' RACE reads, without DNA. The sample has roughly 200,000 distinct CDR3 sequences. Sequences were obtained from blood. The clonotype originates from a human donor with ulcerative colitis or Crohn's disease, or a healthy co-twin of an affected twin (not recorded which). The chain combines TRBV6-5 with TRBJ1-2; lacking DNA, the TRBD1 call made by TCRdb goes unchecked. The CDR3 protein is CASRGDTYGYTF.